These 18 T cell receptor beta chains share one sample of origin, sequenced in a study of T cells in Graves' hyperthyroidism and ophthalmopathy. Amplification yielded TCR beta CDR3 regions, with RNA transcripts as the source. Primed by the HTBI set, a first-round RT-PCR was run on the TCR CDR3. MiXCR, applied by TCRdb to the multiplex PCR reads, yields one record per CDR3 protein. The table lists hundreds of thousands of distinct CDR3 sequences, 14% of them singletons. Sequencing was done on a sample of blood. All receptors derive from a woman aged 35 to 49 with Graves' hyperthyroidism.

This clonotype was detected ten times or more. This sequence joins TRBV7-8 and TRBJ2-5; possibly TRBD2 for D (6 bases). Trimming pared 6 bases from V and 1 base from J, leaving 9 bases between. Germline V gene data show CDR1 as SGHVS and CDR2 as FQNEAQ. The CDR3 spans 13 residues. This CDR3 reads CASREGFQETQYF. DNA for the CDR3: TGTGCCAGCAGGGAGGGGTTCCAAGAGACCCAGTACTTC.

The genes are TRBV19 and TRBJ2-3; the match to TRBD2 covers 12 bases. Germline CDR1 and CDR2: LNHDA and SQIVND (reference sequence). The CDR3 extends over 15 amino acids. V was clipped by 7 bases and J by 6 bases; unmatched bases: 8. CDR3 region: CASNLLAGGGDTQYF. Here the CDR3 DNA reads TGTGCCAGTAACCTACTAGCGGGAGGCGGGGATACGCAGTATTTT. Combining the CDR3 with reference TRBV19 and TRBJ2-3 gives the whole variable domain DGGITQSPKYLFRKEGQNVTLSCEQNLNHDAMYWYRQDPGQGLRLIYYSQIVNDFQKGDIAEGYSVSREKKESFPLTVTSAQKNPTAFYLCASNLLAGGGDTQYFGPGTRLTVL.

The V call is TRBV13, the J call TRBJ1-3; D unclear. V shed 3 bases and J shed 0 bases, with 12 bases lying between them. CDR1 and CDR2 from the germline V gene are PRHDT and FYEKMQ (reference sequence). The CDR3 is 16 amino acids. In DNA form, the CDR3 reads TGTGCCAGCAGCTTCGGATCAGGAGGCTCTGGAAACACCATATATTTT. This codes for CASSFGSGGSGNTIYF.

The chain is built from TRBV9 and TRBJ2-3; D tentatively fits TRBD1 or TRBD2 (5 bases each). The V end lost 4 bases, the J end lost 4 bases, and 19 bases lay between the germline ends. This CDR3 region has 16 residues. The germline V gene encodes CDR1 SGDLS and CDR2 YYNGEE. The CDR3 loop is CASSSRAVLGADTQYF. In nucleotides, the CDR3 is TGTGCCAGCAGCTCAAGGGCGGTCTTGGGGGCAGATACGCAGTATTTT.

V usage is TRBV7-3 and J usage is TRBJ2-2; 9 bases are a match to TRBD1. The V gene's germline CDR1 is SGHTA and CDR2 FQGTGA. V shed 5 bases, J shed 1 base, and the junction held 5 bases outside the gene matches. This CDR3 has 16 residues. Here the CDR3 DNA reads TGTGCCAGCAGCATTACAGGGGGCCAGAACACCGGGGAGCTGTTTTTT. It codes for CASSITGGQNTGELFF.

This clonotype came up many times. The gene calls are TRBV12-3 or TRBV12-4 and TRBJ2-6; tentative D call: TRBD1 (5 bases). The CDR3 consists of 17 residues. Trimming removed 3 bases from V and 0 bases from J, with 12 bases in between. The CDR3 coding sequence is TGTGCCAGCAGTTTTGGCGGCAGGGCCTCTGGGGCCAACGTCCTGACTTTC. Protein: CASSFGGRASGANVLTF.

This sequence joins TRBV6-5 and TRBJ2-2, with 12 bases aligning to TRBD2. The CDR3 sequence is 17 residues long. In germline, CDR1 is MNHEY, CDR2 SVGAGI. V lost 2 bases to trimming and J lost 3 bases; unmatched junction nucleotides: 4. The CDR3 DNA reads TGTGCCAGCAGTTACGGACTAGCGGGAACGGACACCGGGGAGCTGTTTTTT. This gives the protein CASSYGLAGTDTGELFF.

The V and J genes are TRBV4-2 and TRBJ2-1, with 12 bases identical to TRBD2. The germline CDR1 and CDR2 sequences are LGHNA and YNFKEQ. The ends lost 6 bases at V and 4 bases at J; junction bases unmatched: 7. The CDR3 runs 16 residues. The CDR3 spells CASRGELAGGYNEQFF. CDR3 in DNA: TGTGCCAGCAGGGGGGAACTAGCGGGAGGATACAATGAGCAGTTCTTC.

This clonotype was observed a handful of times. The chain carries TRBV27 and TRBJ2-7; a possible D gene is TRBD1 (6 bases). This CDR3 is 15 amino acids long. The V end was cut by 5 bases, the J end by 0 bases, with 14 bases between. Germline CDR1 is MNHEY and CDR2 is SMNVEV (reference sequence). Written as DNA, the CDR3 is TGTGCCAGCAGTGGCAGACAGGTAAGCTCCTACGAGCAGTACTTC. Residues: CASSGRQVSSYEQYF.

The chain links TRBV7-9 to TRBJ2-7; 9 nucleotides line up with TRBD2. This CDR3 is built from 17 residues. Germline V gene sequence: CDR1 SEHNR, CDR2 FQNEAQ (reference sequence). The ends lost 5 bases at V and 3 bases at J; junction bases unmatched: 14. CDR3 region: CASSPPSAGGPHYEQYF. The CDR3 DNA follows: TGTGCCAGCAGCCCCCCGTCGGCGGGAGGGCCCCACTACGAGCAGTACTTC.

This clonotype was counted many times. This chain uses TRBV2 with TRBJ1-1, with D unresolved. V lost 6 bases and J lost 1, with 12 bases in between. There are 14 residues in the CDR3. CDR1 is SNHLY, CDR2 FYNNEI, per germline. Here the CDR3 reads CASRYSGPNTEAFF. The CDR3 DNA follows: TGTGCCAGCAGGTACTCTGGACCGAACACTGAAGCTTTCTTT.

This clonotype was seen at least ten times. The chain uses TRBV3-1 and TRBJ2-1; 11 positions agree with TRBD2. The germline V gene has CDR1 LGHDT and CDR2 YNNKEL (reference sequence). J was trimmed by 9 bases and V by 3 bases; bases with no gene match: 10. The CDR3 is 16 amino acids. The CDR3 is CASSHLGASGRFEQFF. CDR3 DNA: TGTGCCAGCAGCCATTTAGGGGCTAGCGGGAGGTTTGAGCAGTTCTTC.

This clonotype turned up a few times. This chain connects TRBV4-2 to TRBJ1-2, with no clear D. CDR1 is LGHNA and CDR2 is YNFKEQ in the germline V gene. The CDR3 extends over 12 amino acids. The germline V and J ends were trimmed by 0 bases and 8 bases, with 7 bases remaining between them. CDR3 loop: CASSQDYLGYTF. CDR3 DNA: TGTGCCAGCAGCCAAGACTACCTCGGCTACACCTTC.

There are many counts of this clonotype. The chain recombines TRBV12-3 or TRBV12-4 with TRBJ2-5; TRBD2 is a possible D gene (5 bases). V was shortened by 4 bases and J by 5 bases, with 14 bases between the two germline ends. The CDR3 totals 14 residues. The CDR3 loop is CASSSPEGLETQYF. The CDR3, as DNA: TGTGCCAGCAGTTCACCTGAGGGTTTGGAGACCCAGTACTTC.

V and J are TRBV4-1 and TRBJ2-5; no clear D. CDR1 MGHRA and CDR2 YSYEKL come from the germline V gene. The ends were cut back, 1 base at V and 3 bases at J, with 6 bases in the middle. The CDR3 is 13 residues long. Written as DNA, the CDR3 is TGCGCCAGCAGCCAAGGCCAGAAAGAGACCCAGTACTTC. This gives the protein CASSQGQKETQYF.

CDR3 in amino acids: CSANLLAGGVQETQYF. CDR3 coding DNA: TGCAGTGCTAACCTCTTAGCGGGAGGGGTTCAAGAGACCCAGTACTTC. The chain is built from TRBV20-1 and TRBJ2-5; 11 bases align to TRBD2. Unmatched junction bases numbered 9, after V lost 4 bases and J lost 2 bases. The CDR3 contains 16 residues. Looked up from germline, CDR1 is DFQATT and CDR2 is SNEGSKA (reference sequence).

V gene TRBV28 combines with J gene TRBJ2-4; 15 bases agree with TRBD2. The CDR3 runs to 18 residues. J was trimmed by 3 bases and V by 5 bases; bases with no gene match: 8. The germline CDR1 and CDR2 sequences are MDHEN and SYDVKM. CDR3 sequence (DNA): TGTGCCAGCAGTCCTCAAGGACTAGCGGGAGGGGGCAAAAACATTCAGTACTTC. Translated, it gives CASSPQGLAGGGKNIQYF. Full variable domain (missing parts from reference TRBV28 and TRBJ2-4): DVKVTQSSRYLVKRTGEKVFLECVQDMDHENMFWYRQDPGLGLRLIYFSYDVKMKEKGDIPEGYSVSREKKERFSLILESASTNQTSMYLCASSPQGLAGGGKNIQYFGAGTRLSVL.

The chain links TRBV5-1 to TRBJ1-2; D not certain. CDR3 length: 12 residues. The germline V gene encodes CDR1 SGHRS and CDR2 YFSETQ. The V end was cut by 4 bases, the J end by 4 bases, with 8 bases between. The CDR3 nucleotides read TGCGCCAGCAGCGACCAGATCTATGGCTACACCTTC. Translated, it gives CASSDQIYGYTF.